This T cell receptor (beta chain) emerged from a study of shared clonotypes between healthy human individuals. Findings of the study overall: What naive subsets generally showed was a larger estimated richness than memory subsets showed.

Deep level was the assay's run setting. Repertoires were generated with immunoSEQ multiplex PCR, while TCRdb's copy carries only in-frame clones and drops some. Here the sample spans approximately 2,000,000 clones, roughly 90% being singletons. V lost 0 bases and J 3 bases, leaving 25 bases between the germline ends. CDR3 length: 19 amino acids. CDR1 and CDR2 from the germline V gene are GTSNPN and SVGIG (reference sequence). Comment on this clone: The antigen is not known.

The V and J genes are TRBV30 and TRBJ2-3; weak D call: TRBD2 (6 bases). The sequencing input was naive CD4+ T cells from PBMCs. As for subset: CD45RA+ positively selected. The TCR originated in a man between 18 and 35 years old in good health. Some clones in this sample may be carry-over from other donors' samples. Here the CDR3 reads CAWSVDRFLTRLATDTQYF. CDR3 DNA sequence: TGTGCCTGGAGTGTTGACCGATTTTTGACTAGATTAGCGACAGATACGCAGTATTTT.